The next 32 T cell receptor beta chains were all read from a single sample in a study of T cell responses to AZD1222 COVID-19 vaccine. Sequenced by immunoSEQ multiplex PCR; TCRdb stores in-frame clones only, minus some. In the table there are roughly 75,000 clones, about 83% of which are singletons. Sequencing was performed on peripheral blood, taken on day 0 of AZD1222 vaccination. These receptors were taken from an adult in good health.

This CDR3 is CASRLAGGPNEQFF. CDR3 nucleotides: TGCGCCAGCAGGCTAGCGGGGGGGCCCAATGAGCAGTTCTTC. The chain employs TRBV10-2 and TRBJ2-1; 12 bases fit TRBD2. The CDR3 is 14 amino acids. Germline loops: CDR1 WSHSY, CDR2 SAAADI. Trimming at V came to 6 bases and at J to 6 bases, leaving 3 bases not matched to a gene.

The CDR3 loop reads CASSYSGGYNEQFF. The CDR3 DNA reads as TGTGCCAGCAGTTACTCAGGGGGATACAATGAGCAGTTCTTC. The chain carries TRBV6-6 and TRBJ2-1, with D perhaps TRBD1 (6 bases). Germline V CDR1 and CDR2: MNHNY, SVGAGI (reference sequence). This CDR3 spans 14 amino acids. The V end was cut by 0 bases, the J end by 4 bases, with 7 bases between.

CDR3 loop: CASSFLSVAVMMETQYF. The CDR3 DNA is TGTGCCAGCAGCTTTCTAAGTGTAGCGGTAATGATGGAGACCCAGTACTTC. The chain couples TRBV7-6 to TRBJ2-5; D is perhaps TRBD2 (6 bases). CDR1 is SGHVS and CDR2 is FNYEAQ in the germline V gene. V was shortened by 3 bases and J by 5 bases, with 22 bases between the two germline ends. The CDR3 is 17 amino acids.

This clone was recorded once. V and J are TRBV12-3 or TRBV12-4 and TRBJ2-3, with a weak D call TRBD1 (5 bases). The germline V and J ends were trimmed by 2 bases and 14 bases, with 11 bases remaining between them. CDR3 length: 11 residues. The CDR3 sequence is CASSLKGATYF. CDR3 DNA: TGTGCCAGCAGTTTAAAAGGGGCCACGTATTTT.

The CDR3 sequence: CATSDLQQGRSFTDTQYF. CDR3 in DNA: TGTGCCACCAGTGATTTGCAACAGGGACGGTCCTTCACAGATACGCAGTATTTT. The chain uses TRBV24-1 and TRBJ2-3; D might be TRBD1 (6 bases). The CDR3 sequence is 18 residues long. Trimming took 0 bases from V and 2 from J, leaving 17 bases between them. Germline V CDR1 and CDR2: KGHDR, SFDVKD.

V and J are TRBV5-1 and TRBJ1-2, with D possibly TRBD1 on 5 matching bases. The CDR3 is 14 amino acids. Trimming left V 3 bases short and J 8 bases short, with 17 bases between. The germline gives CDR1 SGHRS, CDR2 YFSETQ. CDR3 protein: CASSSTPGRQGYTF. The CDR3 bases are TGCGCCAGCAGCTCCACCCCGGGACGACAAGGCTACACCTTC.

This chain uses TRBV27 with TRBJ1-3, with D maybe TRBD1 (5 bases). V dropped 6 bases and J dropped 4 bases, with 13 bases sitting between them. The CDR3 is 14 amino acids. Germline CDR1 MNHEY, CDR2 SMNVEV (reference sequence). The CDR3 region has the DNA TGTGCCAGCAGGCCCCTGAGGGGAGGAAACACCATATATTTT. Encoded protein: CASRPLRGGNTIYF.

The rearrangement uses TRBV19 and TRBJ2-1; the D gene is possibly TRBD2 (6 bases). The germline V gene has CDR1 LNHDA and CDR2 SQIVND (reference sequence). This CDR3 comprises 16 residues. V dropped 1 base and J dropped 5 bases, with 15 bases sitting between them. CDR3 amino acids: CASSIVGGSMDNEQFF. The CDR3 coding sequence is TGTGCCAGTAGTATAGTGGGGGGAAGCATGGACAATGAGCAGTTCTTC.

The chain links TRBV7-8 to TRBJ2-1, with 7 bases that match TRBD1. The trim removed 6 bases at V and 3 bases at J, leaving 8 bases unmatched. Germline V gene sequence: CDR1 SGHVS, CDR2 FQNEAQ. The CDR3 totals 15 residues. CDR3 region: CASSLDRSNYNEQFF. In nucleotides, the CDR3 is TGTGCCAGCAGTTTGGACAGGAGCAACTACAATGAGCAGTTCTTC.

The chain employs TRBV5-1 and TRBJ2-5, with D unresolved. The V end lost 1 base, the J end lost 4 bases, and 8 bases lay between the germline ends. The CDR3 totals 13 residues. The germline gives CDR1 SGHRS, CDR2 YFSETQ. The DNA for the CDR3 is TGCGCCAGCAGCTTGTCTATAGGAGAGACCCAGTACTTC. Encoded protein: CASSLSIGETQYF. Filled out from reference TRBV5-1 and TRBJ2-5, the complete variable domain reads KAGVTQTPRYLIKTRGQQVTLSCSPISGHRSVSWYQQTPGQGLQFLFEYFSETQRNKGNFPGRFSGRQFSNSRSEMNVSTLELGDSALYLCASSLSIGETQYFGPGTRLLVL.

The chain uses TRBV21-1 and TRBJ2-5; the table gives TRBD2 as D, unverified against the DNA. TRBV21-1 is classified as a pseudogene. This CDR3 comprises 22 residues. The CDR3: CASSKLGRLHLELAGIGETQYF. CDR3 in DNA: TGTGCCAGCAGCAAACTCGGCAGACTTCACCTTGAACTAGCGGGAATAGGAGAGACCCAGTACTTC.

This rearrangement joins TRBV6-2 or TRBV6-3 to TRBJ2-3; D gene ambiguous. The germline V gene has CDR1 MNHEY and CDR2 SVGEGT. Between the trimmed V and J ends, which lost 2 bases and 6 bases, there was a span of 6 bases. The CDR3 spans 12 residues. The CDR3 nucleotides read TGTGCCAGCAGTTACGTGGTGGATACGCAGTATTTT. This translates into CASSYVVDTQYF.

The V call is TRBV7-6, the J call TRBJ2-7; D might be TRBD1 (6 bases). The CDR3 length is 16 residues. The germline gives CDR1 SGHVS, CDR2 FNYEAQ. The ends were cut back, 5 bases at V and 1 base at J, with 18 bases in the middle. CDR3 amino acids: CASSPQTGSLSYEQYF. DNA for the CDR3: TGTGCCAGCAGCCCCCAAACAGGGTCTTTATCCTACGAGCAGTACTTC.

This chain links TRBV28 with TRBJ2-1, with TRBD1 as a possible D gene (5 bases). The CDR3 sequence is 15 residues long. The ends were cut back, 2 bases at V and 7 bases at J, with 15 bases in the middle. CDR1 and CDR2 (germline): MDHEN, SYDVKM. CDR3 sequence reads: CASSLKGKKGNEQFF. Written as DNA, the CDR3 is TGTGCCAGCAGTTTAAAGGGGAAGAAAGGGAATGAGCAGTTCTTC. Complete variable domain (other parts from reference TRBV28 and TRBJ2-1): DVKVTQSSRYLVKRTGEKVFLECVQDMDHENMFWYRQDPGLGLRLIYFSYDVKMKEKGDIPEGYSVSREKKERFSLILESASTNQTSMYLCASSLKGKKGNEQFFGPGTRLTVL.

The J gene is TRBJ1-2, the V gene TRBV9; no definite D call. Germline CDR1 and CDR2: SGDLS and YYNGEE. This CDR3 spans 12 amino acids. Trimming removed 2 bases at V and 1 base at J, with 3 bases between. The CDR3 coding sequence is TGTGCCAGCAGCGTCGGTAACTATGGCTACACCTTC. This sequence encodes CASSVGNYGYTF.

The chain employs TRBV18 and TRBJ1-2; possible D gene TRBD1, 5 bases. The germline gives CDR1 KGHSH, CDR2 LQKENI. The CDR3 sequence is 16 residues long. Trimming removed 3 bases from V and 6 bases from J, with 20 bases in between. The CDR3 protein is CASSPLGGGMENGYTF. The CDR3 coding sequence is TGTGCCAGCTCACCGCTCGGGGGGGGAATGGAGAATGGCTACACCTTC.

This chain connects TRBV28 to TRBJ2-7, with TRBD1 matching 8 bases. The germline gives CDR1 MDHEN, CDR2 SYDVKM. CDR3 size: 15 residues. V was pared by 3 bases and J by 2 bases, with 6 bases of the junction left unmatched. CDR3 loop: CASSFHGQGAYEQYF. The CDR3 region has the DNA TGTGCCAGCAGTTTCCACGGACAGGGAGCCTACGAGCAGTACTTC.

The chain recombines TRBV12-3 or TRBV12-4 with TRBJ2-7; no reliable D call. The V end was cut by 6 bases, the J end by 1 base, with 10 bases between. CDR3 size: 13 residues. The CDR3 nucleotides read TGTGCCAGCAGCTACGACTGGTCCTACGAGCAGTACTTC. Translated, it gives CASSYDWSYEQYF.

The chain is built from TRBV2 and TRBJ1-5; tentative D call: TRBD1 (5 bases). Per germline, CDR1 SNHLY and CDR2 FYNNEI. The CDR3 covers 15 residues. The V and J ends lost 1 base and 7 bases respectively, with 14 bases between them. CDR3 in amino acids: CASSEGPGTWQPQHF. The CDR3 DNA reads TGTGCCAGCAGTGAAGGCCCCGGGACTTGGCAGCCCCAGCATTTT.

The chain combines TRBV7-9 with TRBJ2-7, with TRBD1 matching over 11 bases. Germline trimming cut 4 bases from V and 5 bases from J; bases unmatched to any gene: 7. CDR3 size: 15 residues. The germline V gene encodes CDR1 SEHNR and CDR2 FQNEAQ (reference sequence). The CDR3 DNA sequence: TGTGCCAGCAGCTCACCGGGACAGGGGGTTAACGAGCAGTACTTC. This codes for CASSSPGQGVNEQYF. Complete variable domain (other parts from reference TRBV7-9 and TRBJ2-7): DTGVSQNPRHKITKRGQNVTFRCDPISEHNRLYWYRQTLGQGPEFLTYFQNEAQLEKSRLLSDRFSAERPKGSFSTLEIQRTEQGDSAMYLCASSSPGQGVNEQYFGPGTRLTVT.

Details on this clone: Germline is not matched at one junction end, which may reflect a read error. CDR3 loop: CASSLDRTGELFF. In DNA form, the CDR3 reads TGTGCTAGCAGCTTAGACAGGACCGGGGAGCTGTTTTTT. The chain uses TRBV7-7 and TRBJ2-2; TRBD1 might be the D (6 bases). CDR3 size: 13 residues. CDR1 is SSHAT and CDR2 is FNYEAQ in the germline V gene (reference sequence).

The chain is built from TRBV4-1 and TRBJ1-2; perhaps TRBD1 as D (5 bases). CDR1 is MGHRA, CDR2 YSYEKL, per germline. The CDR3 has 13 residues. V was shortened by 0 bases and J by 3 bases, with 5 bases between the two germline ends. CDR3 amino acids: CASSQEGDYGYTF. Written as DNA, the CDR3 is TGCGCCAGCAGCCAAGAGGGGGACTATGGCTACACCTTC.

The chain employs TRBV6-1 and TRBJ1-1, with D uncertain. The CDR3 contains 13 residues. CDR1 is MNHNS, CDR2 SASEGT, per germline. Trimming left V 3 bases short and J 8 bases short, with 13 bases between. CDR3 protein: CASSDLGYLEAFF. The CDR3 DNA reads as TGTGCCAGCAGTGACCTCGGTTACCTAGAAGCTTTCTTT.

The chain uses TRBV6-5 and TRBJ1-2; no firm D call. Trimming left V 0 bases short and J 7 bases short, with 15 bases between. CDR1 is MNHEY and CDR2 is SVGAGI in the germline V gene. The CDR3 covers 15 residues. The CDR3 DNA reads TGTGCCAGCAGTTACTCAGCGGCCCAAGGCCGTGGCTACACCTTC. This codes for CASSYSAAQGRGYTF.

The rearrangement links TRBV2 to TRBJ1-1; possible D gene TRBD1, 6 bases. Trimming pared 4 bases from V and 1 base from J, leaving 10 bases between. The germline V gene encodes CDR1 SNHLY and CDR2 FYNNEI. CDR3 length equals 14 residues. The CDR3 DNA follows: TGTGCCAGCAGTGTGGGGGGACAGAACACTGAAGCTTTCTTT. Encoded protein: CASSVGGQNTEAFF.

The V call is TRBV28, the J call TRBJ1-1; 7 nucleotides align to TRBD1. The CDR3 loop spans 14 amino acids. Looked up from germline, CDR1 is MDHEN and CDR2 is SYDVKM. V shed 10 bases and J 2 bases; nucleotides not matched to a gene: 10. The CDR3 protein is CATGSGTANTEAFF. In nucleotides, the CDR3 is TGTGCCACCGGCTCCGGGACAGCTAACACTGAAGCTTTCTTT.

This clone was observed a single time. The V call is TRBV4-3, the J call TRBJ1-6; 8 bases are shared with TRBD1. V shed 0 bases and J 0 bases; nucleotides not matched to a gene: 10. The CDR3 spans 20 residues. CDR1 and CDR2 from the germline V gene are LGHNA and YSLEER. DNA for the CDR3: TGCGCCAGCAGCCAAGATTCGGCAGGGGGCCTGAGCTCCTATAATTCACCCCTCCACTTT. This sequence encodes CASSQDSAGGLSSYNSPLHF.

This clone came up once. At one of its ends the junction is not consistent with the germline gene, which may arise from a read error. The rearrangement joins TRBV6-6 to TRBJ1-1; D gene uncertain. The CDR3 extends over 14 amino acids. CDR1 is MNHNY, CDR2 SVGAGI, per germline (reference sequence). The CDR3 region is CASTVAGMNTEAFF. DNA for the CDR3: TGTGCCAGCACCGTAGCAGGTATGAACACTGAGGCTTTCTTT.

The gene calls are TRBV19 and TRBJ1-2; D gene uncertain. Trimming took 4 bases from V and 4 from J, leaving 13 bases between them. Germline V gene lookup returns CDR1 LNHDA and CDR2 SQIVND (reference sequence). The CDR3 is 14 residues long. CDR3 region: CASSSGRRFYGYTF. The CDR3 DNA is TGTGCCAGTAGTAGCGGACGCAGGTTCTATGGCTACACCTTC.

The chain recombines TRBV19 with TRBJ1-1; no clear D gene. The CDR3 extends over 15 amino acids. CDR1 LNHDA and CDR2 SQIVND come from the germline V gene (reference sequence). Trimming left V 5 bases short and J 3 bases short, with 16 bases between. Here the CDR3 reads CASSPRLWADTEAFF. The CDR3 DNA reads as TGTGCCAGTAGTCCACGGTTATGGGCGGACACTGAAGCTTTCTTT.

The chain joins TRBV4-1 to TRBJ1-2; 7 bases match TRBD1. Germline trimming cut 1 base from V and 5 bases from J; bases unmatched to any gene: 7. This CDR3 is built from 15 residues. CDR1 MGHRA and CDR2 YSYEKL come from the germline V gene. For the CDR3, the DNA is TGCGCCAGCAGCCAAGGTGACAGGGAGGGGTATGGCTACACCTTC. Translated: CASSQGDREGYGYTF.

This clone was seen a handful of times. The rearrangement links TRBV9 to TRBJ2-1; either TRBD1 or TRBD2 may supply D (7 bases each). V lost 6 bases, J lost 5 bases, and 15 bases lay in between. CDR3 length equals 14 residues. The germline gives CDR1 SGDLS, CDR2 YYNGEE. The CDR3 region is CASTPGGADNEQFF. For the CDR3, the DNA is TGTGCCAGCACCCCAGGGGGGGCGGACAATGAGCAGTTCTTC. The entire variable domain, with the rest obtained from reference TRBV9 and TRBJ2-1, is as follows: DSGVTQTPKHLITATGQRVTLRCSPRSGDLSVYWYQQSLDQGLQFLIQYYNGEERAKGNILERFSAQQFPDLHSELNLSSLELGDSALYFCASTPGGADNEQFFGPGTRLTVL.